Listed here are 3 T cell receptor beta chains from one sample, sequenced in a study of cytomegalovirus exposure and HLA in healthy donors. Researchers ran the PCR with 60 Vbeta and 13 Jbeta primers. Generated by immunoSEQ multiplex PCR, the TCRdb table keeps only in-frame clones and is missing some. The table has about 140,000 clones, 77% seen once. The sample comprised PBMCs. These receptors were taken from a woman between 40 and 55 years old in good health and CMV-seronegative.

V gene TRBV5-1 combines with J gene TRBJ1-6; D is unresolved. The CDR3 is 16 residues long. Germline values: CDR1 SGHRS, CDR2 YFSETQ. Trimming removed 2 bases from V and 3 bases from J, with 12 bases in between. CDR3 sequence (DNA): TGCGCCAGCAGCTTCACCCACCGGGACTATAATTCACCCCTCCACTTT. As protein: CASSFTHRDYNSPLHF.

This clone was counted a single time. A read error may account for a junction end that differs from germline. The genes are TRBV7-7 and TRBJ2-5; no reliable D call. Germline loops: CDR1 SSHAT, CDR2 FNYEAQ (reference sequence). The CDR3 has 15 residues. The CDR3 spells CASSPLTTGWETQYF. CDR3 coding DNA: TGTGCTAGCAGCCCCCTCACTACGGGTTGGGAGACCCAGTACTTC.

This clone was seen more than once but under ten times. The chain combines TRBV5-4 with TRBJ2-1; the D gene is possibly TRBD1 (5 bases). Trimming took off 3 bases at V and 1 base at J, with 11 bases between the two ends. Per germline, CDR1 SGHNT and CDR2 YYREEE (reference sequence). CDR3 length: 15 amino acids. The CDR3 DNA reads as TGTGCCAGCAGCTGGGGCGGCTATTCCTACAATGAGCAGTTCTTC. It codes for CASSWGGYSYNEQFF.